Below, one T cell receptor beta chain is given with its context. PCR amplification relied on 60 Vbeta primers (plus 13 Jbeta primers). Produced via immunoSEQ multiplex PCR; TCRdb's table is partial and in-frame only. Counted here are roughly 180,000 clones, 84% occurring once; the ten biggest clones make up 4.8%. This sample is drawn from a study of cytomegalovirus exposure and HLA in healthy donors. CDR3 length: 14 residues. Germline assignment: CDR1 SNHLY and CDR2 FYNNEI. Trimming took off 4 bases at V and 4 bases at J, with 14 bases between the two ends. Source material: PBMCs. V is TRBV2 and J is TRBJ2-7; D is undetermined. The sequence was obtained from a girl between 10 and 17 years old in good health and CMV-seropositive. CDR3 sequence (DNA): TGTGCCAGCAGTGGTGAGGCCTACCGGTACGAGCAGTACTTC. Its translation: CASSGEAYRYEQYF.